Presented here are 24 T cell receptor beta chains from one specimen sequenced in a study of cytomegalovirus exposure and HLA in healthy donors. Only in-frame clones appear in the TCRdb table, and some are missing; sequencing was by immunoSEQ multiplex PCR. The repertoire consists of some 150,000 clones, with about nine tenths occurring once and the leading ten covering 4.5% to 5.5%. Sequencing was done on a sample of PBMCs. All receptors come from a man aged 18 to 30 in good health and CMV-seropositive.

This rearrangement joins TRBV7-9 to TRBJ1-1; D not resolved. Germline values: CDR1 SEHNR, CDR2 FQNEAQ (reference sequence). This CDR3 has 14 residues. Trimming took off 1 base at V and 0 bases at J, with 6 bases between the two ends. In DNA, the CDR3 is TGTGCCAGCAGCTTAGGACTAGTGAACACTGAAGCTTTCTTT. It yields the protein CASSLGLVNTEAFF.

V gene TRBV28 combines with J gene TRBJ2-7; no firm D call. The CDR3 covers 13 residues. V lost 4 bases and J lost 3, with 10 bases in between. The germline gives CDR1 MDHEN, CDR2 SYDVKM. Written as DNA, the CDR3 is TGTGCCAGCAGTTGGCAGGATAGCTACGAGCAGTACTTC. Its protein product is CASSWQDSYEQYF.

V gene TRBV10-1 combines with J gene TRBJ2-1, with D perhaps matching TRBD2 (6 bases). CDR3 length equals 12 residues. Per germline, CDR1 WNHNN and CDR2 SYGVQD (reference sequence). Deletions cut 7 bases from V and 9 bases from J, with 13 bases between. The CDR3 region has the DNA TGCGCCAGCAAAGGGGTTAGCGGTGAGCAGTTCTTC. It codes for CASKGVSGEQFF.

The genes are TRBV7-9 and TRBJ1-6, with D possibly TRBD1 on 6 matching bases. This CDR3 is built from 13 residues. Trimming cost V 2 bases and J 11 bases, with 10 bases left between them. CDR1 SEHNR and CDR2 FQNEAQ come from the germline V gene (reference sequence). For the CDR3, the DNA is TGTGCCAGCAGCTTAACAGGGTATCCACCCCTCCACTTT. Translation gives CASSLTGYPPLHF.

V and J are TRBV18 and TRBJ2-5; 9 nucleotides match TRBD1. The CDR3 has 14 residues. Germline V gene lookup returns CDR1 KGHSH and CDR2 LQKENI. The V and J ends lost 4 bases and 2 bases, in that order; junction bases with no gene match: 2. CDR3 region: CASSLQGAQETQYF. The CDR3 DNA reads TGTGCCAGCTCACTACAGGGGGCACAAGAGACCCAGTACTTC.

CDR3 DNA: TGTGCCAGCAGCCGGGACAGGGGAGAGGGTGGCTACACCTTC. It specifies CASSRDRGEGGYTF. The chain has TRBV5-8 and TRBJ1-2; 10 bases align to TRBD1. Germline loops: CDR1 SGHTS, CDR2 YDEGEE. The CDR3 runs to 14 residues. Trimming at V came to 4 bases and at J to 7 bases, leaving 7 bases not matched to a gene.

The rearrangement uses TRBV2 and TRBJ1-4; D is unclear. V was clipped by 4 bases and J by 1 base, with 7 bases between them. Germline assignment: CDR1 SNHLY and CDR2 FYNNEI. The CDR3 spans 14 residues. This chain's CDR3 is CASSGSVTNEKLFF. In DNA, the CDR3 is TGTGCCAGCAGTGGATCGGTAACTAATGAAAAACTGTTTTTT.

The V gene is TRBV5-6, the J gene TRBJ2-3, with 10 positions matching TRBD2. The germline V gene encodes CDR1 SGHDT and CDR2 YYEEEE. V lost 3 bases and J lost 2; bases outside the gene matches: 6. The CDR3 extends over 16 amino acids. The CDR3 region has the DNA TGTGCCAGCAGCTGGACCGGGACTAGCGACACAGATACGCAGTATTTT. It encodes CASSWTGTSDTDTQYF.

CDR3 coding DNA: TGTGCCAGCAGTCGCCGACTGGGAGAGTCGGGCGAGCAGTACTTC. Encoded protein: CASSRRLGESGEQYF. V usage is TRBV7-9 and J usage is TRBJ2-7, with a weak D call TRBD2 (5 bases). The CDR3 runs to 15 residues. Germline V gene sequence: CDR1 SEHNR, CDR2 FQNEAQ (reference sequence). V was cut by 6 bases and J by 6 bases, with 21 bases left in between.

The CDR3 loop reads CASSARQYSEQFF. The CDR3, as DNA: TGTGCCAGCAGCGCCCGACAGTATTCTGAGCAGTTCTTC. V usage is TRBV11-2 and J usage is TRBJ2-1, with D possibly being TRBD1 (5 bases). Germline V gene data show CDR1 as SGHAT and CDR2 as FQNNGV. V was trimmed by 5 bases and J by 9 bases, leaving 14 bases between them. CDR3 size: 13 residues. Complete variable domain (other parts from reference TRBV11-2 and TRBJ2-1): EAGVAQSPRYKIIEKRQSVAFWCNPISGHATLYWYQQILGQGPKLLIQFQNNGVVDDSQLPKDRFSAERLKGVDSTLKIQPAKLEDSAVYLCASSARQYSEQFFGPGTRLTVL.

This sequence joins TRBV6-1 and TRBJ2-5; possible D gene TRBD1, 6 bases. This CDR3 has 13 amino acids. The germline V gene encodes CDR1 MNHNS and CDR2 SASEGT. Trimming removed 1 base at V and 5 bases at J, with 8 bases between. CDR3: CASSEVTGETQYF. The CDR3 bases are TGTGCCAGCAGTGAAGTTACAGGGGAGACCCAGTACTTC.

The chain combines TRBV5-4 with TRBJ2-3; weak D call: TRBD1 (5 bases). The CDR3 runs 18 residues. The germline V gene has CDR1 SGHNT and CDR2 YYREEE (reference sequence). The V and J ends lost 0 bases and 2 bases respectively, with 19 bases between them. The CDR3 DNA is TGTGCCAGCAGCTTGGGCTTGCAGGGATCCTTCTCCACAGATACGCAGTATTTT. Translated, it gives CASSLGLQGSFSTDTQYF.

The chain joins TRBV7-9 to TRBJ2-1; D is uncertain. Trimming took 3 bases from V and 6 from J, leaving 12 bases between them. Germline CDR1 reads SEHNR; CDR2 reads FQNEAQ (reference sequence). The CDR3 is made up of 14 amino acids. CDR3 residues: CASSLHRTGNEQFF. The DNA of the CDR3 is TGTGCCAGCAGCTTGCATCGTACGGGCAATGAGCAGTTCTTC.

The chain links TRBV4-1 to TRBJ2-7; TRBD1 is a possible D gene (5 bases). The CDR3 contains 15 residues. The germline V gene encodes CDR1 MGHRA and CDR2 YSYEKL. Trimming cost V 4 bases and J 1 base, with 14 bases left between them. The CDR3 DNA sequence: TGCGCCAGCAGCCCCCACGTCGACAGATCCTACGAGCAGTACTTC. Protein: CASSPHVDRSYEQYF.

The chain combines TRBV7-6 with TRBJ1-1, with D possibly TRBD1 on 5 matching bases. Trimming took 5 bases from V and 8 from J, leaving 18 bases between them. CDR3 size: 14 residues. CDR1 and CDR2 (germline): SGHVS, FNYEAQ. The CDR3 bases are TGTGCCAGCAGCACAACCCCTGGGACTGAAGAAGCTTTCTTT. It codes for CASSTTPGTEEAFF.

The V gene is TRBV30, the J gene TRBJ2-5; D remains ambiguous. Germline V gene lookup returns CDR1 GTSNPN and CDR2 SVGIG (reference sequence). V dropped 4 bases and J dropped 4 bases, with 13 bases sitting between them. The CDR3 is 13 residues long. CDR3 nucleotides: TGTGCCTGGAATAGTGACCCAGGAGAGACCCAGTACTTC. Its protein is CAWNSDPGETQYF.

The chain recombines TRBV4-1 with TRBJ2-7, with D uncertain. CDR1 and CDR2 (germline): MGHRA, YSYEKL. V lost 0 bases to trimming and J lost 3 bases, with 12 bases between them. CDR3 length: 15 amino acids. Here the CDR3 DNA reads TGCGCCAGCAGCCAAGATCGAGGCGGCAGCTACGAGCAGTACTTC. Residues: CASSQDRGGSYEQYF.

The rearrangement links TRBV7-2 to TRBJ1-1; a possible D gene is TRBD1 (5 bases). Germline lookup yields CDR1 SGHTA and CDR2 FQGNSA. Trimming shortened V by 4 bases and J by 3 bases, and 12 bases separated the two germline ends. The CDR3 loop spans 14 amino acids. CDR3 loop: CASSYLGGDTEAFF. In DNA form, the CDR3 reads TGTGCCAGCAGCTACCTTGGAGGGGACACTGAAGCTTTCTTT.

The rearrangement uses TRBV5-5 and TRBJ2-2, with a possible D match to TRBD2 (6 bases). Germline assignment: CDR1 SGHKS and CDR2 YYEKEE (reference sequence). CDR3 length equals 14 residues. V shed 4 bases and J shed 4 bases, with 11 bases lying between them. CDR3 nucleotide sequence: TGTGCCAGCAGCCACGGACTATCCACCGGGGAGCTGTTTTTT. This gives the protein CASSHGLSTGELFF. The variable domain in full, with the rest retrieved from reference TRBV5-5 and TRBJ2-2, is DAGVTQSPTHLIKTRGQQVTLRCSPISGHKSVSWYQQVLGQGPQFIFQYYEKEERGRGNFPDRFSARQFPNYSSELNVNALLLGDSALYLCASSHGLSTGELFFGEGSRLTVL.

J is TRBJ2-1 and V is TRBV5-1; 11 bases are a match to TRBD2. The junction had 3 bases not matched to a gene; V was cut back by 0 bases and J by 4 bases. From germline, CDR1 is SGHRS and CDR2 YFSETQ. The CDR3 sequence is 16 residues long. The CDR3 loop reads CASSLGSSGGYNEQFF. The CDR3 coding sequence is TGCGCCAGCAGCTTGGGGTCTAGCGGGGGGTACAATGAGCAGTTCTTC. Variable domain in full (rest from reference TRBV5-1 and TRBJ2-1): KAGVTQTPRYLIKTRGQQVTLSCSPISGHRSVSWYQQTPGQGLQFLFEYFSETQRNKGNFPGRFSGRQFSNSRSEMNVSTLELGDSALYLCASSLGSSGGYNEQFFGPGTRLTVL.

The genes are TRBV15 and TRBJ1-2; 8 bases line up with TRBD1. The CDR3 runs to 19 residues. CDR1 is LNHNV and CDR2 is YYDKDF in the germline V gene (reference sequence). Trimming removed 0 bases from V and 0 bases from J; junction bases left unmatched: 12. CDR3 coding DNA: TGTGCCACCAGCAGAGATCGGAGGGCAGGGGGCGCTACTAACTATGGCTACACCTTC. This gives the protein CATSRDRRAGGATNYGYTF. Filled out from reference TRBV15 and TRBJ1-2, the complete variable domain reads DAMVIQNPRYQVTQFGKPVTLSCSQTLNHNVMYWYQQKSSQAPKLLFHYYDKDFNNEADTPDNFQSRRPNTSFCFLDIRSPGLGDTAMYLCATSRDRRAGGATNYGYTFGSGTRLTVV.

The rearrangement links TRBV11-3 to TRBJ2-7; tentatively, D is TRBD1 (5 bases). There are 15 residues in the CDR3. In germline, CDR1 is SGHNT, CDR2 YENEEA. The ends were cut back, 4 bases at V and 6 bases at J, with 19 bases in the middle. Here the CDR3 DNA reads TGTGCCAGCAGCTACCCGACAGCTCCAAACGGCGAGCAGTACTTC. It yields the protein CASSYPTAPNGEQYF.

J is TRBJ1-2 and V is TRBV6-6; TRBD1 is a possible D gene (6 bases). This CDR3 has 14 amino acids. Trimming left V 0 bases short and J 4 bases short, with 9 bases between. CDR1 and CDR2 from the germline V gene are MNHNY and SVGAGI (reference sequence). The chain's CDR3 is CASSYSGTSYGYTF. CDR3 nucleotides: TGTGCCAGCAGTTACTCCGGGACATCCTATGGCTACACCTTC.

The chain has TRBV11-2 and TRBJ2-2; 9 bases are shared with TRBD2. V shed 3 bases and J 0 bases; nucleotides not matched to a gene: 5. Germline V gene data show CDR1 as SGHAT and CDR2 as FQNNGV. The CDR3 sequence is 17 residues long. This CDR3 is CASSFPTSGSNTGELFF. CDR3 bases: TGTGCCAGCAGCTTCCCGACTAGCGGCTCGAACACCGGGGAGCTGTTTTTT.